The following is a T cell receptor beta chain sequence with its context. These data come from a study of blood T cell repertoires in COVID-19. Assay: immunoSEQ multiplex PCR; the TCRdb copy retains only in-frame clones and omits some. Among around 94,000 clones, more than 85% were seen once, and the ten largest hold roughly 3.1%. Sample: peripheral blood. The sequence came from a man over 45 with active or convalescent COVID-19.

CDR3 sequence reads: CATQTTGQVYNEQFF. The CDR3 DNA follows: TGTGCCACCCAGACAACGGGACAAGTATACAATGAGCAGTTCTTC. The chain couples TRBV27 to TRBJ2-1, with D maybe TRBD1 (6 bases). The CDR3 runs 15 residues. Per germline, CDR1 MNHEY and CDR2 SMNVEV (reference sequence). V lost 10 bases and J lost 4, with 20 bases in between.